This T cell receptor beta chain comes out of a study of T cells after yellow fever vaccination. Germline-derived CDR1 and CDR2 are SGHAT and FQNNGV. V lost 3 bases to trimming and J lost 4 bases, with 9 bases between them. The CDR3 is made up of 14 amino acids. This clonotype occurred a few times. TCRdb fed the 5' RACE reads into MiXCR, producing one record per CDR3 protein. The sample lists 500,000 to 650,000 distinct CDR3 sequences, less than 20% seen once, with approximately 15% in the top ten. This TCR derives from a man aged 18 to 35 who received the YFV17D yellow fever vaccine. Sequencing used PBMCs, obtained 5 days after the first yellow fever vaccination. The chain recombines TRBV11-2 with TRBJ1-4, with D possibly being TRBD1 (5 bases). CDR3 sequence reads: CASSFDRSNEKLFF. The CDR3 DNA sequence: TGTGCCAGCAGCTTCGACAGAAGTAATGAAAAACTGTTTTTT.